This paragraph covers one TCR beta chain sequence. Its antigen is unknown. This sample is part of a study of T cell responses to AZD1222 COVID-19 vaccine. Study details: It was second doses at about 4 or about 12 weeks that were pooled.

The repertoire was sequenced with immunoSEQ multiplex PCR; TCRdb's copy has only in-frame clones and lacks some. The sample has approximately 140,000 clones, over 75% seen once. V gave up 6 bases and J gave up 3 bases, with 14 bases separating them. The germline V gene has CDR1 KGHSH and CDR2 LQKENI. The CDR3 loop spans 14 amino acids. General observations from the study: A rise in Spike-specific TCR breadth and depth followed two AZD1222 doses. The span of vaccine-associated CD4 TCRs extended across spike, with dominance at 160-218 and 743-854.

Sequencing was performed on peripheral blood, taken on day 0 of AZD1222 vaccination. The clonotype originates from an adult in good health. The rearrangement links TRBV18 to TRBJ1-1; D not resolved. The CDR3 DNA is TGTGCCAGCTCCCCGCGGCCCGGAGACACTGAAGCTTTCTTT. Amino acids: CASSPRPGDTEAFF. The variable domain in full, completed from reference TRBV18 and TRBJ1-1, reads NAGVMQNPRHLVRRRGQEARLRCSPMKGHSHVYWYRQLPEEGLKFMVYLQKENIIDESGMPKERFSAEFPKEGPSILRIQQVVRGDSAAYFCASSPRPGDTEAFFGQGTRLTVV.